This is a list of T cell receptor beta chains from one sample in a study of T cells in Graves' hyperthyroidism and ophthalmopathy. TCRdb called the multiplex PCR reads again in MiXCR, with one record for every CDR3 protein. Of approximately 250,000 distinct CDR3 sequences listed, 24% are singletons. Sequenced sample: blood. Every receptor here comes from a woman aged 40 to 49 with Graves' ophthalmopathy. The CDR3 runs from the conserved cysteine through the conserved F or W. D genes are given only for firm matches. Clone size is not always given. Where it is, it says once, few, many or a class for expanded clones.

D	V	size	J	CDR3	DNA
TRBD1	TRBV28	few	TRBJ2-5	CASSGTGRMMETQYF	TGTGCCAGCAGCGGGACAGGGAGAATGATGGAGACCCAGTACTTC
-	TRBV7-9	many	TRBJ2-7	CASSLGQISYEQYF	TGTGCCAGCAGCTTAGGTCAGATCTCCTACGAGCAGTACTTC
TRBD1	TRBV30	few	TRBJ2-7	CAWSADRGAYEQYF	TGTGCCTGGAGTGCCGACAGGGGGGCCTACGAGCAGTACTTC
-	TRBV28	-	TRBJ2-7	CACRPLGTDPHEQYF	TGTGCCTGCAGACCTCTAGGGACGGACCCCCACGAGCAGTACTTC
-	TRBV2	many	TRBJ1-2	CATRGDPYGYTF	TGTGCCACTCGGGGGGATCCCTATGGCTACACCTTC
-	TRBV11-2	many	TRBJ2-7	CASSSGGGGPYHEQYF	TGTGCCAGCAGCTCAGGAGGTGGAGGGCCCTACCACGAGCAGTACTTC
-	TRBV12-3/TRBV12-4	-	TRBJ2-4	CASSPPELPGNIQYF	TGTGCCAGCAGTCCGCCGGAACTCCCGGGAAACATTCAGTACTTC
-	TRBV13	-	TRBJ2-7	CASSSFGVNSYEQYF	TGTGCCAGCAGCTCCTTTGGCGTAAACTCCTACGAGCAGTACTTC
TRBD2	TRBV5-1	many	TRBJ2-7	CASSLGEGGGRDYEQYF	TGCGCCAGCAGCTTGGGGGAGGGAGGCGGACGGGACTACGAGCAGTACTTC
-	TRBV6-2/TRBV6-3	once	TRBJ1-1	CASSFGGGLGTEAFF	TGTGCCAGCAGTTTCGGGGGGGGCCTGGGCACTGAAGCTTTCTTT
-	TRBV15	-	TRBJ2-5	CATSQQGRPGETQYF	TGTGCCACCAGCCAACAGGGGAGGCCCGGGGAAACCCAGTACTTC
TRBD2	TRBV12-3/TRBV12-4	many	TRBJ2-2	CASSFAGGGTGELFF	TGTGCCAGCAGTTTTGCGGGAGGCGGCACCGGGGAGCTGTTTTTT
-	TRBV5-5	-	TRBJ1-2	CASSLFGTWVDGYTF	TGTGCCAGCAGCTTGTTCGGGACCTGGGTTGATGGCTACACCTTC
-	TRBV9	many	TRBJ2-2	CASSVGEGRDSTGELFF	TGTGCCAGCAGCGTAGGAGAGGGGCGGGATAGCACCGGGGAGCTGTTTTTT
-	TRBV20-1	many	TRBJ1-1	CSAVDTLNTEAFF	TGCAGTGCTGTGGACACGTTGAACACTGAAGCTTTCTTT
-	TRBV3-1	-	TRBJ2-4	CASCQAAAKNFQYF	TGTGCCAGCTGCCAAGCGGCAGCCAAAAACTTTCAGTACTTC
-	TRBV6-5	many	TRBJ1-1	CASIYGPGTEAFF	TGTGCCAGCATTTATGGTCCGGGAACTGAAGCTTTCTTT
TRBD2	TRBV12-3/TRBV12-4	-	TRBJ2-7	CASSLVASGKDEQYF	TGTGCCAGCAGTTTGGTGGCTAGCGGGAAAGACGAGCAGTACTTC
-	TRBV27	once	TRBJ2-7	CASSLSRLDEQYF	TGTGCCAGCAGTTTATCGAGGCTAGACGAGCAGTACTTC
-	TRBV13	many	TRBJ2-7	CASSLRGLGSYEQYF	TGTGCCAGCAGCCTCCGGGGCCTAGGGTCCTACGAGCAGTACTTC
TRBD1	TRBV24-1	many	TRBJ2-5	CATSDPTGVETQYF	TGTGCCACCAGTGATCCAACAGGGGTGGAGACCCAGTACTTC
-	TRBV7-8	many	TRBJ2-5	CASSINGGQSQETQYF	TGTGCCAGCAGCATAAATGGGGGGCAGTCTCAAGAGACCCAGTACTTC
TRBD2	TRBV24-1	many	TRBJ2-2	CATSDPGLAGRTGELFF	TGTGCCACCAGTGACCCGGGACTAGCGGGACGGACCGGGGAGCTGTTTTTT
-	TRBV20-1	few	TRBJ2-7	CSARDVGREQYF	TGCAGTGCTAGAGATGTGGGGCGCGAGCAGTACTTC
-	TRBV6-5	many	TRBJ2-5	CASRRVVQETQYF	TGTGCCAGCAGGAGGGTAGTCCAAGAGACCCAGTACTTC
-	TRBV5-1	many	TRBJ2-7	CASSLQGGPSYEQYF	TGCGCCAGCAGCTTGCAGGGGGGACCCTCCTACGAGCAGTACTTC
-	TRBV7-8	many	TRBJ2-7	CASSLVSGGDYEQYF	TGTGCCAGCAGCTTAGTCAGTGGAGGAGACTACGAGCAGTACTTC
TRBD2	TRBV2	many	TRBJ2-7	CASSWTSWEQYF	TGTGCCAGCAGTTGGACTAGCTGGGAGCAGTACTTC
TRBD2	TRBV27	many	TRBJ2-7	CASRLLADYEQYF	TGTGCCAGCCGCCTGCTAGCGGACTACGAGCAGTACTTC
-	TRBV6-4	many	TRBJ1-2	CASSDSGGKGYGYTF	TGTGCCAGCAGTGACTCGGGGGGAAAGGGCTATGGCTACACCTTC
TRBD2	TRBV11-2	many	TRBJ2-7	CASSLGALAGGYEQYF	TGTGCCAGCAGCTTAGGGGCACTAGCGGGAGGCTACGAGCAGTACTTC
-	TRBV12-3/TRBV12-4	-	TRBJ1-5	CASSLAIRQPQHF	TGTGCCAGCAGTTTAGCGATTCGGCAGCCCCAGCATTTT
-	TRBV30	many	TRBJ1-5	CAWSPGQNNQPQHF	TGTGCCTGGAGCCCCGGACAGAACAATCAGCCCCAGCATTTT
TRBD1	TRBV18	many	TRBJ1-5	CASSPSGTGTQPQHF	TGTGCCAGCTCACCTTCCGGGACAGGGACTCAGCCCCAGCATTTT
-	TRBV6-2/TRBV6-3	many	TRBJ2-7	CASSLTSPGYEQYF	TGTGCCAGCAGTTTAACGTCCCCCGGCTACGAGCAGTACTTC
TRBD1	TRBV29-1	many	TRBJ1-2	CSAVGQSNYGYTF	TGCAGCGCCGTGGGACAGTCCAACTATGGCTACACCTTC
TRBD2	TRBV29-1	many	TRBJ2-7	CSVEDSSGSIEQYF	TGCAGCGTTGAAGACTCCAGCGGGAGTATCGAGCAGTACTTC
-	TRBV10-3	-	TRBJ1-1	CAISIDRAEAFF	TGTGCCATCAGTATAGATCGGGCTGAAGCTTTCTTT
TRBD2	TRBV27	many	TRBJ2-7	CASSLVASGGSYEQYF	TGTGCCAGCAGTTTAGTAGCTAGCGGGGGATCCTACGAGCAGTACTTC
TRBD1	TRBV12-3/TRBV12-4	-	TRBJ1-2	CASSLGQAPYGYTF	TGTGCCAGCAGCCTAGGACAGGCCCCATATGGCTACACCTTC
TRBD2	TRBV7-2	many	TRBJ2-7	CASSLRTSGTEQYF	TGTGCCAGCAGCCTCCGGACTAGCGGGACCGAGCAGTACTTC
TRBD1	TRBV5-1	many	TRBJ1-5	CASSGRTGGANQPQHF	TGCGCCAGCAGCGGAAGGACAGGGGGAGCTAATCAGCCCCAGCATTTT
-	TRBV28	-	TRBJ1-2	CASSPRGAGPNYGYTF	TGTGCCAGCAGTCCCCGAGGGGCCGGGCCTAACTATGGCTACACCTTC
-	TRBV11-2	many	TRBJ1-6	CASSPLIPGGSPLHF	TGTGCCAGCAGCCCACTAATACCCGGCGGTTCACCCCTCCACTTT